This TCR beta chain originates from a study of neoadjuvant anti-PD-1 for oral cavity cancer. Study-level information: Nivolumab at 3 mg/kg was mostly given biweekly, three to four doses, pre-surgery.

After removal of 7 bases from V and 2 bases from J, the junction contained 7 bases not matched to a gene. CDR1 is MNHEY, CDR2 SMNVEV, per germline (reference sequence). CDR3 length equals 14 residues. Measured with immunoSEQ multiplex PCR; TCRdb has only the in-frame clones, and not every one. The repertoire holds about 12,000 clones, 50% to 80% seen once, with about 2.5% in the top ten. The input for sequencing was PBMCs, taken before nivolumab (anti-PD-1) treatment. The clonotype originates from a person aged 35-79 years with oral cavity squamous cell carcinoma. V and J are TRBV27 and TRBJ2-5, with TRBD1 matching 7 bases. For the CDR3, the DNA is TGTGCCAGCACCGCGGACAGGCAGCAAGAGACCCAGTACTTC. Translating gives CASTADRQQETQYF.